This section outlines one T cell receptor (beta chain) sequence together with its context. The study sampled nominally healthy donors, though unrecorded immune exposures were likely. This sample was taken from a study of cytomegalovirus exposure and HLA in healthy donors. The PCR ran on 60 Vbeta and 13 Jbeta primers. Some clones are missing from TCRdb's copy, which holds only in-frame ones; the method was immunoSEQ multiplex PCR. The sample has some 120,000 clones, 80% seen once. After removal of 3 bases from V and 9 bases from J, the junction contained 6 bases not matched to a gene. The CDR3 spans 13 residues. Looked up from germline, CDR1 is SGDLS and CDR2 is YYNGEE.

The TCR comes from a man between 35 and 55 years old in good health and CMV-seronegative. Sequenced input: PBMCs. This chain uses TRBV9 with TRBJ2-3; 8 bases map to TRBD2. The CDR3 protein is CASSAGTRGTQYF. CDR3 bases: TGTGCCAGCAGCGCCGGGACTAGAGGGACGCAGTATTTT.